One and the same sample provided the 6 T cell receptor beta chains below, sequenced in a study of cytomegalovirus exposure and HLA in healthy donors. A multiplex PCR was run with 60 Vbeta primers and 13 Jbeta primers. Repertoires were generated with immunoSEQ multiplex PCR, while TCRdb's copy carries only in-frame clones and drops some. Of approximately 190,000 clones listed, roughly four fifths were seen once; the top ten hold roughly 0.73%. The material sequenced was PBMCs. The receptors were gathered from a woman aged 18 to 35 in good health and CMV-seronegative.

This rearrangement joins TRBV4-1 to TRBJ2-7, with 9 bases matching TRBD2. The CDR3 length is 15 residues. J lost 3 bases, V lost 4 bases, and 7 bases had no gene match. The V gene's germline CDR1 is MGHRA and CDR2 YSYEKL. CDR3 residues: CASSLAGGTRYEQYF. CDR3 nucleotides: TGCGCCAGCAGCCTTGCGGGGGGGACCCGCTACGAGCAGTACTTC.

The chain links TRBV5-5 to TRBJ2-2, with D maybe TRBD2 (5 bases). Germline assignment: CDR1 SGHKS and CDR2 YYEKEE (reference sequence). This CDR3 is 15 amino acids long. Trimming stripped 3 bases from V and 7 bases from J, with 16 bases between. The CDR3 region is CASSSRGTEGGELFF. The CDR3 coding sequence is TGTGCCAGCAGCTCCCGCGGAACAGAGGGCGGGGAGCTGTTTTTT. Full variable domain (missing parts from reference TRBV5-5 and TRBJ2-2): DAGVTQSPTHLIKTRGQQVTLRCSPISGHKSVSWYQQVLGQGPQFIFQYYEKEERGRGNFPDRFSARQFPNYSSELNVNALLLGDSALYLCASSSRGTEGGELFFGEGSRLTVL.

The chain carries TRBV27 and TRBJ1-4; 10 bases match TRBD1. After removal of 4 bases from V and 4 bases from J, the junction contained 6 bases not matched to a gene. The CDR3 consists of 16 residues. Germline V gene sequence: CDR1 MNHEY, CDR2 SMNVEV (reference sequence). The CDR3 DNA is TGTGCCAGCAGTTCTCCGTGGACAGGGGGTAATGAAAAACTGTTTTTT. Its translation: CASSSPWTGGNEKLFF. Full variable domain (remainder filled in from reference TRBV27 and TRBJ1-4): EAQVTQNPRYLITVTGKKLTVTCSQNMNHEYMSWYRQDPGLGLRQIYYSMNVEVTDKGDVPEGYKVSRKEKRNFPLILESPSPNQTSLYFCASSSPWTGGNEKLFFGSGTQLSVL.

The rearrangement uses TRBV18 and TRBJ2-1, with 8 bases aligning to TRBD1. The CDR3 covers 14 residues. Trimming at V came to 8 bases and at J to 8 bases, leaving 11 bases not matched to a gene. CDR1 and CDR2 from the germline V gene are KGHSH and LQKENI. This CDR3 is CASTTTGGIDEQFF. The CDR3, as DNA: TGTGCCAGCACCACTACAGGGGGAATCGATGAGCAGTTCTTC.

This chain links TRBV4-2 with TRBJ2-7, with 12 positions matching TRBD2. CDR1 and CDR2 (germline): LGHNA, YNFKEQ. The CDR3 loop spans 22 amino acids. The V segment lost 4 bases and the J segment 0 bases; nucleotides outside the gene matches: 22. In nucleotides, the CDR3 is TGTGCCAGCAGCCCTACCCGGCAACTAGCGGGGGGTTGGGTGCTTAGCTCCTACGAGCAGTACTTC. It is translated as CASSPTRQLAGGWVLSSYEQYF.

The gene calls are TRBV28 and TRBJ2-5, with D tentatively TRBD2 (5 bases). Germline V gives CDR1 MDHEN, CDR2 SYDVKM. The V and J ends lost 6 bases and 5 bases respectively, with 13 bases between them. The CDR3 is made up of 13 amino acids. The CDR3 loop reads CASRTPPGETQYF. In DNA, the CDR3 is TGTGCCAGCAGGACTCCCCCGGGGGAGACCCAGTACTTC.